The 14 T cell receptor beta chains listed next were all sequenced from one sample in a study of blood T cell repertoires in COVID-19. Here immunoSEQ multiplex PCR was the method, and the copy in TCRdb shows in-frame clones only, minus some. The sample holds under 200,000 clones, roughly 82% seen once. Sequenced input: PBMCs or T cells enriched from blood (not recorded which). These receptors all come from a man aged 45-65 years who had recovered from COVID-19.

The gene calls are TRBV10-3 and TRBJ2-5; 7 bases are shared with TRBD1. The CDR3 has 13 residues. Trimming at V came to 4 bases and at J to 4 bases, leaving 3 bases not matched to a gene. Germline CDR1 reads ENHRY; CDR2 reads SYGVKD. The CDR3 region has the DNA TGTGCCATCAGTGGAGACAGGGTAGAGACCCAGTACTTC. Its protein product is CAISGDRVETQYF.

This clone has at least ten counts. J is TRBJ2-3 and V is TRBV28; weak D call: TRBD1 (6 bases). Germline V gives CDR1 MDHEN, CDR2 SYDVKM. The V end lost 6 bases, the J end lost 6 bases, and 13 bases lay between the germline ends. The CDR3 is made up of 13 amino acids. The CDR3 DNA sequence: TGTGCCAGCAGGTCAGGGGCTGAGGATACGCAGTATTTT. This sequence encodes CASRSGAEDTQYF.

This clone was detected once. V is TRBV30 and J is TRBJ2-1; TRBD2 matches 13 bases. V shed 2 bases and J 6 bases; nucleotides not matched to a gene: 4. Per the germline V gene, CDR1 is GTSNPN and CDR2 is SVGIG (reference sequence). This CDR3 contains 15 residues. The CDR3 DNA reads TGTGCCTGGAGTCTGGGACTAGCGGGGACCAATGAGCAGTTCTTC. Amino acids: CAWSLGLAGTNEQFF.

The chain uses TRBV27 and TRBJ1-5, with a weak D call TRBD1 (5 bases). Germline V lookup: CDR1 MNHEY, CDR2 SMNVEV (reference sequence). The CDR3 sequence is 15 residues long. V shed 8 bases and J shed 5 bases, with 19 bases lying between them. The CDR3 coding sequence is TGTGCCAGCGGGCCTCACGGCAGGGTGGATCAGCCCCAGCATTTT. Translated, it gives CASGPHGRVDQPQHF.

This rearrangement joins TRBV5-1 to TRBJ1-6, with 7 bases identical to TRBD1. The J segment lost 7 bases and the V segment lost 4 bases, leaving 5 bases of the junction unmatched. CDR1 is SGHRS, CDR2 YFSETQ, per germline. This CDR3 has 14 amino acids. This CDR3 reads CASSTQGRNSPLHF. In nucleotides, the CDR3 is TGCGCCAGCAGCACACAGGGGCGGAATTCACCCCTCCACTTT.

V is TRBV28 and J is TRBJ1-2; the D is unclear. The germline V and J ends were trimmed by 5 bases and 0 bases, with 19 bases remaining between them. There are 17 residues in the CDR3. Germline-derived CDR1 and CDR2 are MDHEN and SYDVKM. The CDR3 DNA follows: TGTGCCAGCAGTCCTAGTAGCCTTGATCGGGCTAACTATGGCTACACCTTC. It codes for CASSPSSLDRANYGYTF.

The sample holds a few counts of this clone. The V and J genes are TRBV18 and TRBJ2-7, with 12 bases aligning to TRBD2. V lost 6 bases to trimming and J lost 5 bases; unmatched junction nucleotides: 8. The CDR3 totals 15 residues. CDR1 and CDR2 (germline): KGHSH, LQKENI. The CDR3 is CASSRLAGDKDEQYF. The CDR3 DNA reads TGTGCCAGCTCTCGACTAGCGGGAGATAAAGACGAGCAGTACTTC. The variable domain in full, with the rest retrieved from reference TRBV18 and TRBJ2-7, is NAGVMQNPRHLVRRRGQEARLRCSPMKGHSHVYWYRQLPEEGLKFMVYLQKENIIDESGMPKERFSAEFPKEGPSILRIQQVVRGDSAAYFCASSRLAGDKDEQYFGPGTRLTVT.

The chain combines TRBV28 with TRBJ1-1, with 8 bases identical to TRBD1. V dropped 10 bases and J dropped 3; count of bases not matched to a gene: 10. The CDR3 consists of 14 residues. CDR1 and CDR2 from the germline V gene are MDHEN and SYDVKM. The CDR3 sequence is CATGRTGSDTEAFF. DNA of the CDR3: TGTGCCACCGGGAGGACAGGGTCGGACACTGAAGCTTTCTTT.

DNA of the CDR3: TGTGCCAGCAGCTCGGCTCGAGACAGGCTCCATCAGTACTTC. Translating it yields CASSSARDRLHQYF. The chain carries TRBV7-8 and TRBJ2-7; D perhaps matches TRBD1 (6 bases). Trimming removed 4 bases at V and 10 bases at J, with 20 bases between. This CDR3 is built from 14 residues. The germline V gene encodes CDR1 SGHVS and CDR2 FQNEAQ.

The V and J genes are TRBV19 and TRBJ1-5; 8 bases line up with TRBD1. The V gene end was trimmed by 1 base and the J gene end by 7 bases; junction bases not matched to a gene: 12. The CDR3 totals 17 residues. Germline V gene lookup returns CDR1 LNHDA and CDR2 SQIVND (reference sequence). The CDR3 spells CASSIALGDRGGQPQHF. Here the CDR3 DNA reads TGTGCCAGTAGTATAGCGTTAGGAGACAGGGGTGGACAGCCCCAGCATTTT.

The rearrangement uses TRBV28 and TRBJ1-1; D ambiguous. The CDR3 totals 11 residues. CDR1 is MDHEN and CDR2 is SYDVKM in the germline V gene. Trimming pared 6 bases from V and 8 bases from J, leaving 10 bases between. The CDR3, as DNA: TGTGCCAGCAGGGTCGCGTCGGAAGCTTTCTTT. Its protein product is CASRVASEAFF.

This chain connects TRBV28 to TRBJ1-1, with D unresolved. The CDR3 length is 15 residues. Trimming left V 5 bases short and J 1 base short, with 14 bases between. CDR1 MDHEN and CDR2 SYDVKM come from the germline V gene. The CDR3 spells CASSATRQRNTEAFF. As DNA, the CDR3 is TGTGCCAGCAGTGCAACGCGGCAGAGGAACACTGAAGCTTTCTTT.

CDR3 nucleotide sequence: TGTGCCAGCAGAACAGAGGACTTTTTCGCTGAAGCTTTCTTT. This codes for CASRTEDFFAEAFF. This rearrangement joins TRBV27 to TRBJ1-1, with D unclear. In germline, CDR1 is MNHEY, CDR2 SMNVEV (reference sequence). This CDR3 is 14 amino acids long. The ends were cut back, 6 bases at V and 6 bases at J, with 17 bases in the middle.

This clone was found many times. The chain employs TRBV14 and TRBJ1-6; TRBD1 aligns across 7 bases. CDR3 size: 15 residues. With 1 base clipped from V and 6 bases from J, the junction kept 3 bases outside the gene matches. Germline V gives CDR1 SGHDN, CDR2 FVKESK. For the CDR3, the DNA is TGTGCCAGCAGCCAAGTAGGGACAGCTAATTCACCCCTCCACTTT. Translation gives CASSQVGTANSPLHF.